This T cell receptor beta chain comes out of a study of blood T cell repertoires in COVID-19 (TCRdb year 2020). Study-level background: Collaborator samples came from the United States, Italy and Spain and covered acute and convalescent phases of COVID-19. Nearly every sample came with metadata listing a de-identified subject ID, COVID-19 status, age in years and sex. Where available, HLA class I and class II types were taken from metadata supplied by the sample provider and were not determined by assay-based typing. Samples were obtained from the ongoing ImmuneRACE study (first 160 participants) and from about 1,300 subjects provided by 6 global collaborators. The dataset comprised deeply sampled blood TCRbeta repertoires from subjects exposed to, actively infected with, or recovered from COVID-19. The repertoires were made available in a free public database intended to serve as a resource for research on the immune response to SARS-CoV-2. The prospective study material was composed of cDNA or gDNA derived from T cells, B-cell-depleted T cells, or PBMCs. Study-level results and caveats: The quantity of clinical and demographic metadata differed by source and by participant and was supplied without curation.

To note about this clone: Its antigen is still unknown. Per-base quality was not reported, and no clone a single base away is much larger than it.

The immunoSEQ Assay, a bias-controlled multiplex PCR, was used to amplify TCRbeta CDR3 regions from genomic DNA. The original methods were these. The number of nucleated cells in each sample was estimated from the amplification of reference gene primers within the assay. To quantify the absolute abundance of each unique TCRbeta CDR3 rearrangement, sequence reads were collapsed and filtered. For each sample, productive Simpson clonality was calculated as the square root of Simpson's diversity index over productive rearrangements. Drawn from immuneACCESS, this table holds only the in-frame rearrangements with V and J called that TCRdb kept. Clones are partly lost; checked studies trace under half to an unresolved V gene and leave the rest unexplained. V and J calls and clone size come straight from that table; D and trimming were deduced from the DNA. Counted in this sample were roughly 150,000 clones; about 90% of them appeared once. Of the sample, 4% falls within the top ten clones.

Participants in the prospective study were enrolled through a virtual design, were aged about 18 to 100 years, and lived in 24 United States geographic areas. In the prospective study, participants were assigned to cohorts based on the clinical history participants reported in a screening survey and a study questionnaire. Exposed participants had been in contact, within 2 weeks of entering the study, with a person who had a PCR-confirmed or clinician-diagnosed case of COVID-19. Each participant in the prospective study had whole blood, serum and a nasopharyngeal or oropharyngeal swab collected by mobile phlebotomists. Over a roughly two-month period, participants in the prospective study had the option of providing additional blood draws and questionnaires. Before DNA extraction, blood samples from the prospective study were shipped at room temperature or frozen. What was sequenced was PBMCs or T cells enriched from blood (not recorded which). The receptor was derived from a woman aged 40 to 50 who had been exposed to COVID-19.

The DNA sequence reads TGTGCCACCAAGACAGGGAACTCTGGAAACACCATATATTTT. This is translated as CATKTGNSGNTIYF. This chain is built from TRBV28 and TRBJ1-3, with 7 bases aligning to TRBD1. The germline V gene specifies MDHEN as CDR1 and SYDVKM as CDR2. From the cysteine through the phenylalanine, the CDR3 covers 14 amino acids. The read is trimmed to its CDR3 DNA, 42 bases read in frame from base 1. Relative to germline, V is missing 10 bases and J is missing 0 bases, with 6 bases of the junction outside any gene match.